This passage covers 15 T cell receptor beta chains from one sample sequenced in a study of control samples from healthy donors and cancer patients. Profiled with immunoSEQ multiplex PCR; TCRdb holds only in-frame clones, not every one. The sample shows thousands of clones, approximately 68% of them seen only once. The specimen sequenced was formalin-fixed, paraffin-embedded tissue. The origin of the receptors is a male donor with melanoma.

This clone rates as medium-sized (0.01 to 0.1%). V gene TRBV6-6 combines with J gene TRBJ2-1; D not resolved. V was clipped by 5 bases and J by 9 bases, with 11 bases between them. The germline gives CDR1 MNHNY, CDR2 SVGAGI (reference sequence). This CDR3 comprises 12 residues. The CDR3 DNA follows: TGTGCCAGCAGTCCTGAACGAGGTGAGCAGTTCTTC. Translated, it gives CASSPERGEQFF.

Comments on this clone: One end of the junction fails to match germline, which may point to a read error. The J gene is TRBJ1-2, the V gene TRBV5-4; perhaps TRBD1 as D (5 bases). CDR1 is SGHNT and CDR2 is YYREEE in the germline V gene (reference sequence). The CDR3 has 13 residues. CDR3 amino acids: CASSFQGSDGYTF. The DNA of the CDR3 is TGTGCCAGCAGCTTCCAGGGCTCGGATGGTTACACCTTC.

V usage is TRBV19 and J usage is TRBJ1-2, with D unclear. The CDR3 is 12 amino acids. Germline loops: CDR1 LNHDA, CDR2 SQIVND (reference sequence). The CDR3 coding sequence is TGTGCTATCGGGGAGGAATACTATGGCTACACCTTC. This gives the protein CAIGEEYYGYTF.

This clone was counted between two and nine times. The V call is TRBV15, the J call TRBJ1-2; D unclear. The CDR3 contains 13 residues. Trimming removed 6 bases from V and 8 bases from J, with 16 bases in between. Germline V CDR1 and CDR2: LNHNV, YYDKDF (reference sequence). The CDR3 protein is CATRRSGEEGYTF. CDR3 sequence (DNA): TGTGCCACCAGGAGGTCTGGGGAGGAAGGCTACACCTTC.

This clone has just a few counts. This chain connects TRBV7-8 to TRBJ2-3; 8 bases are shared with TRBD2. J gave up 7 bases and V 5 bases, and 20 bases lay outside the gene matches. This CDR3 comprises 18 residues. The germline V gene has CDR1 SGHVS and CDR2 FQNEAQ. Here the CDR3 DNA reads TGTGCCAGCAGCCACAAAGGGGGGGGGCGGGAGGTCACTTATACGCAGTATTTT. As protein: CASSHKGGGREVTYTQYF. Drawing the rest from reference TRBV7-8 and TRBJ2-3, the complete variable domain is GAGVSQSPRYKVAKRGQDVALRCDPISGHVSLFWYQQALGQGPEFLTYFQNEAQLDKSGLPSDRFFAERPEGSVSTLKIQRTQQEDSAVYLCASSHKGGGREVTYTQYFGPGTRLTVL.

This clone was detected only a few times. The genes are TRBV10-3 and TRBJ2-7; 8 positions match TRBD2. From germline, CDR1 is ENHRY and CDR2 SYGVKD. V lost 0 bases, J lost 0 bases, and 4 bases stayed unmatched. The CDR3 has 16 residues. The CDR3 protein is CAISESKRESSYEQYF. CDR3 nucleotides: TGTGCCATCAGTGAGTCGAAGCGGGAGAGCTCCTACGAGCAGTACTTC.

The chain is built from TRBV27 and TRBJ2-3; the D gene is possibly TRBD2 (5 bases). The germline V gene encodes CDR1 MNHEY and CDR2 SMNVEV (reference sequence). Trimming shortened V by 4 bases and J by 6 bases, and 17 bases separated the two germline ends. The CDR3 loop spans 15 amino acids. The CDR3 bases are TGTGCCAGCAGTTCCATAGCCTTAGCGTCCGATACGCAGTATTTT. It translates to CASSSIALASDTQYF.

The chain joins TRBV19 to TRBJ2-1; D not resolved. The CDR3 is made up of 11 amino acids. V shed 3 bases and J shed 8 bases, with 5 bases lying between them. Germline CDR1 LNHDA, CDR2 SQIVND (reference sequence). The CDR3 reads CASSIMDEQFF. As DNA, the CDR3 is TGTGCCAGTAGTATCATGGATGAGCAGTTCTTC.

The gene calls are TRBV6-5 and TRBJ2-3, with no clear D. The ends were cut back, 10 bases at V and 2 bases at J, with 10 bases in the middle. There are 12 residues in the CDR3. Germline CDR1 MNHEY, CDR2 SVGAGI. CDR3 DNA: TGTGCCACCGGACGTCCCACAGATACGCAGTATTTT. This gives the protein CATGRPTDTQYF.

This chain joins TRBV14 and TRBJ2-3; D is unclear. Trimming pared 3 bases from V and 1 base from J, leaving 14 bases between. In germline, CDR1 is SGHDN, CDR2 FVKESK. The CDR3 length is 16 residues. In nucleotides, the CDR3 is TGTGCCAGCAGCCATAGCCGGGCCCTGGGCACAGATACGCAGTATTTT. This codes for CASSHSRALGTDTQYF.

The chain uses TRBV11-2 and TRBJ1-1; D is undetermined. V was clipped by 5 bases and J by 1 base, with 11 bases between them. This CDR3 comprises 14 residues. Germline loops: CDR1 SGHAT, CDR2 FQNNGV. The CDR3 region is CASSPDGRNTEAFF. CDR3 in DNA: TGTGCCAGCAGCCCAGATGGGAGGAACACTGAAGCTTTCTTT.

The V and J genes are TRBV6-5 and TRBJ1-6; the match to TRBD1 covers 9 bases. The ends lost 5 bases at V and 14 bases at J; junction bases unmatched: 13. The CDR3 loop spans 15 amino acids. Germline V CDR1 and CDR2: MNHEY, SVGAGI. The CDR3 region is CASSRVGTGNAALHF. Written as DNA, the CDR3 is TGTGCCAGCAGTAGAGTAGGGACAGGGAATGCGGCCCTCCACTTT.

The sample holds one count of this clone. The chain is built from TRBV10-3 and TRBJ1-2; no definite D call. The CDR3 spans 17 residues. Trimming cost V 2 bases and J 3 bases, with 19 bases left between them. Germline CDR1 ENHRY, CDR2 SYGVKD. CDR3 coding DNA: TGTGCCATCAGTGAGGCGGAATATGGGGATACTCACTATGGCTACACCTTC. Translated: CAISEAEYGDTHYGYTF.

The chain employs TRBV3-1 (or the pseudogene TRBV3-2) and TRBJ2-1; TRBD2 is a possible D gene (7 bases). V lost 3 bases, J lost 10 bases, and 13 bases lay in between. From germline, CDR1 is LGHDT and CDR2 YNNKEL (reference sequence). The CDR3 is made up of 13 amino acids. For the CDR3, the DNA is TGTGCCAGCAGCCAGTCCGAGGGGGGGGAGCAGTTCTTC. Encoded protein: CASSQSEGGEQFF.

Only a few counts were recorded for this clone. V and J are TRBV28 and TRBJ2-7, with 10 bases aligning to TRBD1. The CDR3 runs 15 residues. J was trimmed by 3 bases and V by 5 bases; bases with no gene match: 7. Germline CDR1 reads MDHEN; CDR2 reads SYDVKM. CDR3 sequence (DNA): TGTGCCAGCAGTCCCTCCGGGACAGGGGACTACGAGCAGTACTTC. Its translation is CASSPSGTGDYEQYF.